These 25 T cell receptor beta chains were all obtained from the same sample, sequenced in a study of cytomegalovirus exposure and HLA in healthy donors. This PCR relied on a set of 60 Vbeta primers and 13 Jbeta primers. Sequenced by immunoSEQ multiplex PCR; TCRdb stores in-frame clones only, minus some. The sample lists approximately 130,000 clones; 75% to 85% were seen once. The sequencing sample was made of PBMCs. These receptors came from a middle-aged woman in good health and CMV-seropositive.

The rearrangement uses TRBV5-4 and TRBJ1-2; 8 positions match TRBD1. The CDR3 runs 15 residues. Germline V gene data show CDR1 as SGHNT and CDR2 as YYREEE (reference sequence). With 3 bases clipped from V and 4 bases from J, the junction kept 8 bases outside the gene matches. CDR3 loop: CASSSTQGAPYGYTF. CDR3 in DNA: TGTGCCAGCAGCTCTACCCAGGGGGCGCCCTATGGCTACACCTTC.

The chain combines TRBV7-2 with TRBJ1-1, with TRBD1 identical over 9 bases. J lost 5 bases, V lost 5 bases, and 3 bases had no gene match. CDR3 length: 13 amino acids. The germline V gene has CDR1 SGHTA and CDR2 FQGNSA. The CDR3 region has the DNA TGTGCCAGCAGCGTGGACAGGGGAACTGAAGCTTTCTTT. As protein: CASSVDRGTEAFF.

The chain employs TRBV2 and TRBJ2-1; 8 bases are shared with TRBD2. This CDR3 region has 15 residues. The ends lost 3 bases at V and 6 bases at J; junction bases unmatched: 7. Germline CDR1 reads SNHLY; CDR2 reads FYNNEI. The CDR3 region has the DNA TGTGCCAGCAGTGAGGGCGGGGGGTTCTTCAATGAGCAGTTCTTC. It encodes CASSEGGGFFNEQFF.

This CDR3 is CASTRTSGTYEQYF. CDR3 bases: TGTGCCAGCACGAGGACTAGCGGGACCTACGAGCAGTACTTC. The gene calls are TRBV28 and TRBJ2-7; the match to TRBD2 covers 12 bases. V lost 7 bases to trimming and J lost 2 bases; unmatched junction nucleotides: 3. The CDR3 covers 14 residues. The germline V gene encodes CDR1 MDHEN and CDR2 SYDVKM.

This rearrangement joins TRBV10-3 to TRBJ1-6; perhaps TRBD1 as D (6 bases). V lost 5 bases, J lost 5 bases, and 10 bases lay in between. The CDR3 covers 14 residues. The germline V gene has CDR1 ENHRY and CDR2 SYGVKD. CDR3 loop: CAISSGQNNSPLHF. CDR3 coding DNA: TGTGCCATCAGTTCCGGACAGAATAATTCACCCCTCCACTTT.

This CDR3 reads CASSYSGGSEAFF. The CDR3 DNA is TGTGCCAGCAGTTACTCGGGGGGGTCTGAAGCTTTCTTT. J is TRBJ1-1 and V is TRBV6-5, with a tentative D call TRBD1 (5 bases). The CDR3 runs 13 residues. CDR1 is MNHEY and CDR2 is SVGAGI in the germline V gene. V was pared by 0 bases and J by 6 bases, with 8 bases between.

CDR3 loop: CASSLDFGGYTF. The CDR3, as DNA: TGTGCCAGCAGCTTGGACTTCGGGGGCTACACCTTC. This sequence joins TRBV5-4 and TRBJ1-2; no firm D call. Looked up from germline, CDR1 is SGHNT and CDR2 is YYREEE (reference sequence). V lost 0 bases, J lost 8 bases, and 8 bases lay in between. This CDR3 is built from 12 residues.

The chain joins TRBV5-1 to TRBJ1-5, with D unclear. The CDR3 is 16 residues long. The V end was cut by 0 bases, the J end by 1 base, with 11 bases between. CDR1 and CDR2 from the germline V gene are SGHRS and YFSETQ. CDR3 amino acids: CASSLGGTGSNQPQHF. The CDR3 DNA follows: TGCGCCAGCAGCTTGGGGGGTACGGGAAGCAATCAGCCCCAGCATTTT.

The chain employs TRBV29-1 and TRBJ2-7; no firm D call. Germline CDR1 and CDR2: SQVTM and ANQGSEA. V lost 7 bases and J lost 10, with 14 bases in between. This CDR3 contains 10 residues. Here the CDR3 reads CSALEKTQYF. CDR3 DNA sequence: TGCAGCGCACTGGAGAAAACCCAGTACTTC.

This clone was counted between two and nine times. The chain links TRBV2 to TRBJ1-3, with TRBD1 as a possible D gene (5 bases). The V end was cut by 6 bases, the J end by 0 bases, with 9 bases between. This CDR3 has 14 amino acids. Germline CDR1 is SNHLY and CDR2 is FYNNEI. The CDR3 DNA is TGTGCCAGCAGAACAGGATACTCTGGAAACACCATATATTTT. It specifies CASRTGYSGNTIYF.

This sequence joins TRBV28 and TRBJ1-5, with D possibly matching TRBD1 (6 bases). This CDR3 is 14 amino acids long. The germline V and J ends were trimmed by 5 bases and 6 bases, with 14 bases remaining between them. CDR1 is MDHEN and CDR2 is SYDVKM in the germline V gene. CDR3 region: CASSTRTVSQPQHF. The CDR3 DNA reads as TGTGCCAGCAGTACCCGGACAGTCAGTCAGCCCCAGCATTTT.

The J gene is TRBJ2-1, the V gene TRBV21-1; whether TRBD1, the table's D call, matches the DNA was not checked. TRBV21-1 is a listed pseudogene. The CDR3 is 19 amino acids. Here the CDR3 reads CASRGVCTGGPSSYNEQFF. In DNA, the CDR3 is TGTGCCAGCAGGGGTGTTTGTACAGGGGGTCCGAGCTCCTACAATGAGCAGTTCTTC.

The chain recombines TRBV5-8 with TRBJ1-5, with TRBD1 identical over 9 bases. The trim removed 4 bases at V and 3 bases at J, leaving 8 bases unmatched. The CDR3 runs to 16 residues. Germline assignment: CDR1 SGHTS and CDR2 YDEGEE. CDR3 region: CASSTGQGTNNQPQHF. CDR3 bases: TGTGCCAGCAGCACCGGACAGGGGACAAACAATCAGCCCCAGCATTTT.

The chain is built from TRBV6-5 and TRBJ2-3; 9 bases line up with TRBD1. Germline CDR1 reads MNHEY; CDR2 reads SVGAGI. Trimming at V came to 8 bases and at J to 5 bases, leaving 5 bases not matched to a gene. The CDR3 is made up of 13 amino acids. The CDR3 region is CASLPGQGDTQYF. CDR3 coding DNA: TGTGCCAGCCTACCGGGACAGGGAGATACGCAGTATTTT.

This clone has only a few counts. The V gene is TRBV5-6, the J gene TRBJ2-7, with D unresolved. The V end was cut by 1 base, the J end by 4 bases, with 6 bases between. The CDR3 has 12 amino acids. In germline, CDR1 is SGHDT, CDR2 YYEEEE. The DNA for the CDR3 is TGTGCCAGCAGCTTGTTCGGGTACGAGCAGTACTTC. This codes for CASSLFGYEQYF. Complete variable domain (other parts from reference TRBV5-6 and TRBJ2-7): DAGVTQSPTHLIKTRGQQVTLRCSPKSGHDTVSWYQQALGQGPQFIFQYYEEEERQRGNFPDRFSGHQFPNYSSELNVNALLLGDSALYLCASSLFGYEQYFGPGTRLTVT.

The chain employs TRBV15 and TRBJ2-1, with 7 bases aligning to TRBD1. Unmatched junction bases numbered 15, after V lost 1 base and J lost 0 bases. The CDR3 loop spans 20 amino acids. Per the germline V gene, CDR1 is LNHNV and CDR2 is YYDKDF (reference sequence). Written as DNA, the CDR3 is TGTGCCACCAGCAGAGGAGGGGGCAGGGGCCAGAGAAGCTCCTACAATGAGCAGTTCTTC. Encoded protein: CATSRGGGRGQRSSYNEQFF. The variable domain in full, completed from reference TRBV15 and TRBJ2-1, reads DAMVIQNPRYQVTQFGKPVTLSCSQTLNHNVMYWYQQKSSQAPKLLFHYYDKDFNNEADTPDNFQSRRPNTSFCFLDIRSPGLGDTAMYLCATSRGGGRGQRSSYNEQFFGPGTRLTVL.

The rearrangement links TRBV5-4 to TRBJ2-7; D not resolved. Germline CDR1 SGHNT, CDR2 YYREEE (reference sequence). V lost 4 bases and J lost 0, with 5 bases in between. The CDR3 contains 12 residues. CDR3 loop: CASSQFSYEQYF. CDR3 DNA sequence: TGTGCCAGCAGCCAATTCTCCTACGAGCAGTACTTC.

The chain combines TRBV15 with TRBJ2-3; 10 nucleotides align to TRBD2. From germline, CDR1 is LNHNV and CDR2 YYDKDF (reference sequence). V lost 0 bases to trimming and J lost 5 bases; unmatched junction nucleotides: 2. The CDR3 covers 15 residues. The CDR3 sequence: CATSRDLAGVDTQYF. The CDR3 DNA sequence: TGTGCCACCAGCAGAGATCTAGCGGGAGTAGATACGCAGTATTTT.

This clone turned up a few times. CDR3 in amino acids: CASSDSAGALNTEAFF. CDR3 DNA sequence: TGCGCCAGCAGTGACTCGGCAGGGGCCTTGAACACTGAAGCTTTCTTT. The chain carries TRBV10-1 and TRBJ1-1; TRBD1 might be the D (6 bases). CDR1 and CDR2 from the germline V gene are WNHNN and SYGVQD (reference sequence). V lost 3 bases, J lost 0 bases, and 14 bases lay in between. This CDR3 has 16 residues.

The table lists this clone with a count of one. V usage is TRBV14 and J usage is TRBJ2-1, with 12 positions matching TRBD2. The germline V gene encodes CDR1 SGHDN and CDR2 FVKESK. The CDR3 contains 13 residues. J was trimmed by 11 bases and V by 6 bases; bases with no gene match: 5. The CDR3 here is CASSQTSGGKQFF. In nucleotides, the CDR3 is TGTGCCAGCAGTCAGACTAGCGGGGGTAAGCAGTTCTTC. The whole variable domain, remainder taken from reference TRBV14 and TRBJ2-1, is EAGVTQFPSHSVIEKGQTVTLRCDPISGHDNLYWYRRVMGKEIKFLLHFVKESKQDESGMPNNRFLAERTGGTYSTLKVQPAELEDSGVYFCASSQTSGGKQFFGPGTRLTVL.

The chain uses TRBV19 and TRBJ1-1; TRBD1 aligns across 7 bases. The trim removed 9 bases at V and 0 bases at J, leaving 1 base unmatched. CDR1 is LNHDA, CDR2 SQIVND, per germline (reference sequence). CDR3 length equals 12 residues. The DNA of the CDR3 is TGTGCCAGCAGGGGGGTGAACACTGAAGCTTTCTTT. This codes for CASRGVNTEAFF.

The chain joins TRBV5-4 to TRBJ2-1; 11 positions match TRBD2. V shed 6 bases, J shed 10 bases, and the junction held 3 bases outside the gene matches. The CDR3 has 12 amino acids. The germline V gene encodes CDR1 SGHNT and CDR2 YYREEE (reference sequence). CDR3 in amino acids: CASTASGGEQFF. CDR3 sequence (DNA): TGTGCCAGCACGGCTAGCGGGGGGGAGCAGTTCTTC.

CDR3 sequence reads: CASSPPPTGDEQYF. CDR3 sequence (DNA): TGTGCCAGCTCACCTCCCCCGACAGGGGACGAGCAGTACTTC. The chain carries TRBV18 and TRBJ2-7; 8 nucleotides align to TRBD1. Trimming at V came to 3 bases and at J to 5 bases, leaving 6 bases not matched to a gene. The CDR3 has 14 amino acids. CDR1 is KGHSH and CDR2 is LQKENI in the germline V gene.

The CDR3 loop reads CASNAASGSYEQYF. DNA of the CDR3: TGCGCCAGCAACGCGGCTAGCGGTTCCTACGAGCAGTACTTC. The V call is TRBV5-1, the J call TRBJ2-7; TRBD2 matches 7 bases. Per the germline V gene, CDR1 is SGHRS and CDR2 is YFSETQ. V lost 6 bases and J lost 1; bases outside the gene matches: 7. The CDR3 covers 14 residues.

J is TRBJ2-7 and V is TRBV14; D call uncertain. Looked up from germline, CDR1 is SGHDN and CDR2 is FVKESK. The CDR3 length is 15 residues. Between the trimmed V and J ends, which lost 1 base and 0 bases, there was a span of 10 bases. The CDR3 DNA reads TGTGCCAGCAGCCAAGGCCTCCTCGGCTCCTACGAGCAGTACTTC. Its protein product is CASSQGLLGSYEQYF.